This T cell receptor beta chain was recorded in a study of blood T cell repertoires in COVID-19. The germline V gene encodes CDR1 SGDLS and CDR2 YYNGEE. The CDR3 length is 13 residues. The V gene lost 3 bases and the J gene lost 6 bases, with 11 bases spanning the gap. This clone has a single count. Data came from immunoSEQ multiplex PCR; TCRdb stores just in-frame clones and leaves some out. The table has hundreds of thousands of clones, around 90% seen once; the top ten hold roughly 3.3%. The TCR was taken from a woman younger than 35 who had recovered from COVID-19. This chain links TRBV9 with TRBJ2-3; no reliable D call. Sequencing was done on a sample of peripheral blood. In nucleotides, the CDR3 is TGTGCCAGCAGCGGGTTAGAGGAGGATACGCAGTATTTT. Translation gives CASSGLEEDTQYF.